A selection of T cell receptor beta chains follows, all from one sample in a study of shared clonotypes between healthy human individuals. The table came from immunoSEQ multiplex PCR; TCRdb's copy has only in-frame clones and leaves some out. The repertoire holds about 2,500,000 clones, with 85% to 95% as singletons. Sequenced: naive CD4+ T cells sorted from blood. Receptors were obtained from a man younger than 35 in good health. Each CDR3 is given with its conserved first and last residue. D genes are given only for firm matches. The size field is filled for only some rows; it gives once, few, many or a size class.

>-|TRBJ2-7|TRBD2|TRBV14
TGTGCCAGCAGCCAAGAGGGACTAGCGGGGATCGAGCAGTACTTC
CASSQEGLAGIEQYF
>-|TRBJ2-1|TRBD2|TRBV10-3
TGTGCCATCAGTGACGGGACTAGCTCAGTTGAGCAGTTCTTC
CAISDGTSSVEQFF
>-|TRBJ2-5|-|TRBV7-2
TGTGCCAGCAGCTTAGTGTCTCGCCCCAGGGAGACCCAGTACTTC
CASSLVSRPRETQYF
>-|TRBJ1-6|-|TRBV19
TGTGCCAGTAGTATAGTGGGGTATAATTCACCCCTCCACTTT
CASSIVGYNSPLHF
>-|TRBJ1-2|TRBD1|TRBV30
TGTGCCTGGAGTGCCCAGACAGGGAACTATGGCTACACCTTC
CAWSAQTGNYGYTF
>-|TRBJ1-2|TRBD1|TRBV19
TGTGCCAGTACCTACCTAGGACAGGGAGACATCAAGGGCTACACCTTC
CASTYLGQGDIKGYTF
>-|TRBJ2-2|TRBD2|TRBV5-1
TGCGCCAGCACCCCCGGGACTAGTAACACCGGGGAGCTGTTTTTT
CASTPGTSNTGELFF
>-|TRBJ2-3|TRBD2|TRBV5-1
TGCGCCAGCAGCTCGGGGACTAGCGGGGGGTTTAGCACAGATACGCAGTATTTT
CASSSGTSGGFSTDTQYF
>once|TRBJ1-1|-|TRBV5-1
TGCGCCAGCAGCTTGGTTGGGACACAATTGAACACTGAAGCTTTCTTT
CASSLVGTQLNTEAFF
>-|TRBJ2-3|-|TRBV9
TGTGCCAGCAGCGTAGGAGCAGACAGCACAGATACGCAGTATTTT
CASSVGADSTDTQYF